This is a list of T cell receptor beta chains from one sample in a study of blood T cell repertoires in COVID-19. This table comes from immunoSEQ multiplex PCR, and its TCRdb copy is limited to in-frame clones, with some not included. The table records some 150,000 clones, 78% of them present only once. The sequenced sample consisted of PBMCs or T cells enriched from blood (not recorded which). These receptors were taken from a woman in her fifties or sixties who had recovered from COVID-19. Both conserved end residues are part of each CDR3. The D gene is left open where the match is weak. Clone size appears in some rows only: once, few, many, or a class for an expanded clone.

J | size | V | D | CDR3 | DNA
TRBJ1-2 | - | TRBV5-1 | - | CASRGQGTLGYTF | TGCGCCAGCAGGGGTCAGGGGACGCTTGGCTACACCTTC
TRBJ1-1 | - | TRBV28 | - | CATAGAFF | TGTGCCACCGCGGGGGCTTTCTTT
TRBJ2-1 | - | TRBV19 | - | CASSTSQGLKRQFF | TGTGCCAGTAGTACCTCCCAGGGCCTTAAGCGGCAGTTCTTC
TRBJ1-2 | - | TRBV28 | TRBD1 | CASSFLPSGTGDGGYTF | TGTGCCAGCAGTTTTCTCCCCTCCGGGACAGGGGACGGTGGCTACACCTTC
TRBJ1-5 | once | TRBV7-8 | - | CASSLGRGLNQPQHF | TGTGCCAGCAGCCTCGGTAGGGGATTGAATCAGCCCCAGCATTTT
TRBJ1-2 | - | TRBV5-5 | - | CASRLRDTYGYTF | TGTGCCAGCAGGCTCCGGGACACCTATGGCTACACCTTC
TRBJ2-5 | - | TRBV29-1 | TRBD1 | CSVDRGQRETQYF | TGCAGCGTGGACAGGGGGCAAAGGGAGACCCAGTACTTC
TRBJ2-2 | - | TRBV2 | - | CASSGQVDTGELFF | TGTGCCAGCAGTGGTCAGGTTGACACCGGGGAGCTGTTTTTT
TRBJ2-2 | few | TRBV5-1 | - | CASSHEDRELFF | TGCGCCAGCAGCCACGAGGATAGGGAGCTGTTTTTT
TRBJ1-4 | - | TRBV2 | TRBD1 | CASSRDRGEEKLFF | TGTGCCAGCAGTCGGGACAGGGGTGAGGAAAAACTGTTTTTT
TRBJ2-5 | - | TRBV28 | - | CASSARIHQETQYF | TGTGCCAGCAGCGCGAGGATTCACCAAGAGACCCAGTACTTC
TRBJ2-1 | - | TRBV23-1 | - | CASTYWWQGNYNEQFF | TGCGCCAGCACCTATTGGTGGCAGGGTAACTACAATGAGCAGTTCTTC
TRBJ1-2 | - | TRBV28 | TRBD1 | CASSLGTEPYGYTF | TGTGCCAGCAGTTTAGGGACAGAGCCCTATGGCTACACCTTC
TRBJ2-1 | - | TRBV20-1 | - | CSASLANEQFF | TGCAGTGCTAGTCTAGCCAATGAGCAGTTCTTC
TRBJ2-1 | - | TRBV27 | - | CASKTGRFYNEQFF | TGTGCCAGTAAAACTGGGAGGTTCTACAATGAGCAGTTCTTC
TRBJ2-3 | few | TRBV27 | - | CASSFWQSKDTQYF | TGTGCCAGCAGTTTCTGGCAGTCCAAGGATACGCAGTATTTT
TRBJ1-1 | once | TRBV5-8 | - | CASSLVWTANTEAFF | TGTGCCAGCAGCTTGGTGTGGACAGCGAACACTGAAGCTTTCTTT
TRBJ1-1 | - | TRBV2 | - | CASSEQVNTEAFF | TGTGCCAGCAGTGAACAGGTGAACACTGAAGCTTTCTTT
TRBJ2-5 | - | TRBV5-1 | - | CASSLVPEEETQYF | TGCGCCAGCAGCTTGGTGCCGGAGGAAGAGACCCAGTACTTC
TRBJ1-4 | - | TRBV19 | - | CASSIDRGADEKLFF | TGTGCCAGTAGTATAGATCGGGGGGCAGATGAAAAACTGTTTTTT
TRBJ1-1 | few | TRBV19 | - | CASSSGSSPPTEAFF | TGTGCCAGTAGTTCTGGTAGTTCCCCGCCGACTGAAGCTTTCTTT
TRBJ2-3 | - | TRBV3-1/TRBV3-2 | TRBD1 | CASSQVAGGSDTQYF | TGTGCCAGCAGCCAAGTCGCAGGGGGATCAGATACGCAGTATTTT
TRBJ2-1 | - | TRBV20-1 | TRBD2 | CSASTSAVYRDEQFF | TGCAGTGCTAGTACTAGCGCGGTGTATCGGGATGAGCAGTTCTTC
TRBJ1-6 | - | TRBV27 | TRBD1 | CASSPDRATYNSPLHF | TGTGCCAGCAGTCCCGACAGGGCCACCTATAATTCACCCCTCCACTTT
TRBJ1-1 | once | TRBV29-1 | TRBD1 | CSVERTGLNNLKGAFF | TGCAGCGTCGAAAGGACAGGGTTAAATAACCTTAAGGGAGCTTTCTTT